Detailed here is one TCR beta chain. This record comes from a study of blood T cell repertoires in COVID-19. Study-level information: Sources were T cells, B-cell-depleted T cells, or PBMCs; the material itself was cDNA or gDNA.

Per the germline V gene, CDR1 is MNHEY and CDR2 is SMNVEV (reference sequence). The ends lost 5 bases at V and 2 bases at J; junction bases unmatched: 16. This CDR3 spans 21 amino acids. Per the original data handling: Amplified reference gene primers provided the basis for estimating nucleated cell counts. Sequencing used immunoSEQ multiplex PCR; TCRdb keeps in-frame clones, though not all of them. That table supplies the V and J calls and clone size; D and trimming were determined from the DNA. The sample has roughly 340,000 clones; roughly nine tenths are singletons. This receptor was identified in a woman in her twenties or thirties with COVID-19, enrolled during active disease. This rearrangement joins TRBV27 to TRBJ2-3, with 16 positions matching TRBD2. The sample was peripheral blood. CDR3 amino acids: CASSPASPGTSGGGYTDTQYF. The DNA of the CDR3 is TGTGCCAGCAGTCCCGCCTCTCCCGGGACTAGCGGGGGGGGGTACACAGATACGCAGTATTTT.